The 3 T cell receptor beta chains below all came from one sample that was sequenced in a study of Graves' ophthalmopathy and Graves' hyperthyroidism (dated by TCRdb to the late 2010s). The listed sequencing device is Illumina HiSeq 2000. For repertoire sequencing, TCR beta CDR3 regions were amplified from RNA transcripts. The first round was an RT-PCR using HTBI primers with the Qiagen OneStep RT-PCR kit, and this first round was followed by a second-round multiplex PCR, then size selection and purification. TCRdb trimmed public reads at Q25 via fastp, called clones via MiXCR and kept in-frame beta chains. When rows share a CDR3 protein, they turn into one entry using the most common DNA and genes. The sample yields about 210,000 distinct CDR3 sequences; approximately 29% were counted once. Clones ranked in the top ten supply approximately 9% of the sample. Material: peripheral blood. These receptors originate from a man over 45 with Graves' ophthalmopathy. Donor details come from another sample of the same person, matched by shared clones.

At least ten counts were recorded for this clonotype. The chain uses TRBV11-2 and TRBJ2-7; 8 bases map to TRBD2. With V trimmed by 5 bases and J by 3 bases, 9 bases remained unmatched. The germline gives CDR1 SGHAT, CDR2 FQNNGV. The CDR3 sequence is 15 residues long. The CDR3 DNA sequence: TGTGCCAGCAGCACGGGGGGGCGGTCAAGCTACGAGCAGTACTTC. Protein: CASSTGGRSSYEQYF.

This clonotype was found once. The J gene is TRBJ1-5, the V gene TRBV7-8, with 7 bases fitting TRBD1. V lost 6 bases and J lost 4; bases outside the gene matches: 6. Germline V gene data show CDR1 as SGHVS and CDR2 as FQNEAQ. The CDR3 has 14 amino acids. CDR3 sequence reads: CASRQGRSNQPQHF. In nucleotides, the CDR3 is TGTGCCAGCAGACAGGGGAGGTCGAATCAGCCCCAGCATTTT.

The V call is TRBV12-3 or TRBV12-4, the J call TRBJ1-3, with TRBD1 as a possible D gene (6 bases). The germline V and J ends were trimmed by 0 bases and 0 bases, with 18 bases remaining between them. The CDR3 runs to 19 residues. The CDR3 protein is CASSLALPTGMISGNTIYF. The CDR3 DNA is TGTGCCAGCAGTTTAGCGCTTCCGACAGGAATGATCTCTGGAAACACCATATATTTT.